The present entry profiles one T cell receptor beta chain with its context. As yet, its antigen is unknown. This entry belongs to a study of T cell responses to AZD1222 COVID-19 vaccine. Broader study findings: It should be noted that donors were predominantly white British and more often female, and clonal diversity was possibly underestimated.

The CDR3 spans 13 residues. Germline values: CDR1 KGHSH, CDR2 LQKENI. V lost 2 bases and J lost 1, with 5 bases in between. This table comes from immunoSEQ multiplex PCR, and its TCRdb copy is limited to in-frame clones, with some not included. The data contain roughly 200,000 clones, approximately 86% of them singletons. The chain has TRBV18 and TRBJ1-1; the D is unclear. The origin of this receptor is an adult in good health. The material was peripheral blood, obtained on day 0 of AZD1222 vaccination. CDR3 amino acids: CASSPTENTEAFF. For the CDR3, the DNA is TGTGCCAGCTCACCAACGGAGAACACTGAAGCTTTCTTT.